This TCR beta chain was retrieved from a study of chemoradiotherapy in HPV16-positive cancers. Background on the study: Functional T-cell assays on a couple of HPV16-positive patients' cells defined candidate HPV-specific clones and common TCR motifs. Whole-study results and caveats: For HPV16-positive patients, expanding HPV-responsive T cells associated with longer recurrence-free survival.

Note on this clone: Its antigen is as yet unknown.

Repeated repertoire sampling spanned the course of chemoradiotherapy. This table comes from immunoSEQ multiplex PCR, and its TCRdb copy is limited to in-frame clones, with some not included. The sample includes 12,000 or so clones, 70% to 90% of them seen just once. Germline CDR1 SGHRS, CDR2 YFSETQ. V was pared by 5 bases and J by 2 bases, with 11 bases between. The CDR3 runs 13 residues. This specimen consisted of blood, obtained from a patient who underwent chemoradiotherapy. The J gene is TRBJ2-7, the V gene TRBV5-1; no clear D gene. The clonotype originates from a human donor with HPV-associated anogenital cancer. The chain's CDR3 is CASRLAPTYEQYF. The CDR3 region has the DNA TGCGCCAGCAGGTTAGCACCGACCTACGAGCAGTACTTC.